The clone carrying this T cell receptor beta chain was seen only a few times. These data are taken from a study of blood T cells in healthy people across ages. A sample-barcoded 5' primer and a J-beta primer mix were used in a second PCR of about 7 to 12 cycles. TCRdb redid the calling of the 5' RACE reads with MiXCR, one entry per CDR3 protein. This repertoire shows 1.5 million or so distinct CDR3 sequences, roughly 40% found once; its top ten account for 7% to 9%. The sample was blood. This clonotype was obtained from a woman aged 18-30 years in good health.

In DNA, the CDR3 is TGTGCCAGCGGGAGCCTCCAAGAGACCCAGTACTTC. It translates to CASGSLQETQYF. This chain links TRBV7-2 with TRBJ2-5; the D gene is possibly TRBD2 (5 bases). V was trimmed by 8 bases and J by 1 base, leaving 8 bases between them. This CDR3 comprises 12 residues. From germline, CDR1 is SGHTA and CDR2 FQGNSA.